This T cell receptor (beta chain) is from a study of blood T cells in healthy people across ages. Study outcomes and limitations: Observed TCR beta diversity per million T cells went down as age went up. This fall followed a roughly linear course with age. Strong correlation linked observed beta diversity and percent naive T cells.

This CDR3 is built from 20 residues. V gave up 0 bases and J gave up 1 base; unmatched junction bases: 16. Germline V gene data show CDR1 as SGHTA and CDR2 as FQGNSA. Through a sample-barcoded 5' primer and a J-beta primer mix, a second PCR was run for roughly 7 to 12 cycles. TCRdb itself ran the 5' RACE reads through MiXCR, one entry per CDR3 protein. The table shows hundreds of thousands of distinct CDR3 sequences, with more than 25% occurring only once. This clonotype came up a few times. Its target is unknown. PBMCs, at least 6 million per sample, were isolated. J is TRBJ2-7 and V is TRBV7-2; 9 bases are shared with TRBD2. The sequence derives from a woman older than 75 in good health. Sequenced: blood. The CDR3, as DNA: TGTGCCAGCAGCTTAGCACCCAAGACTAGCGGAGGAGAGGGATCCTACGAGCAGTACTTC. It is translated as CASSLAPKTSGGEGSYEQYF.